This entry lists 15 T cell receptor beta chains sequenced from one sample in a study of CD8 T cells in Susac syndrome. An amount of RNA that ranged from about 0.45 to 1 ug was reverse transcribed with random hexamers. TCRdb re-derived calls from the immunoSEQ multiplex PCR reads in MiXCR, one entry per CDR3 protein. The sample has 100,000 to 150,000 distinct CDR3 sequences, over 85% seen once. What was sequenced was CD8+ T cells from PBMCs. These receptors originate from a human donor with multiple sclerosis.

This sequence joins TRBV5-1 and TRBJ2-1, with D possibly being TRBD1 or TRBD2 (5 bases each). The CDR3 totals 15 residues. CDR1 SGHRS and CDR2 YFSETQ come from the germline V gene. V was cut by 3 bases and J by 3 bases, with 13 bases left in between. The CDR3 coding sequence is TGCGCCAGCAGCTCCGCCGGGACCAACTACAATGAGCAGTTCTTC. Translation gives CASSSAGTNYNEQFF. The full variable domain, with the rest looked up from reference TRBV5-1 and TRBJ2-1, is KAGVTQTPRYLIKTRGQQVTLSCSPISGHRSVSWYQQTPGQGLQFLFEYFSETQRNKGNFPGRFSGRQFSNSRSEMNVSTLELGDSALYLCASSSAGTNYNEQFFGPGTRLTVL.

The chain uses TRBV11-1 and TRBJ2-1; 8 bases match TRBD2. The junction had 5 bases not matched to a gene; V was cut back by 5 bases and J by 2 bases. The CDR3 spans 15 residues. The V gene's germline CDR1 is SGHAT and CDR2 FQDESV (reference sequence). The chain's CDR3 is CASSLGGDPYNEQFF. CDR3 sequence (DNA): TGTGCCAGCAGCCTCGGGGGGGACCCCTACAATGAGCAGTTCTTC.

The chain links TRBV10-3 to TRBJ2-7, with unresolved D. V was trimmed by 4 bases and J by 2 bases, leaving 9 bases between them. CDR1 and CDR2 (germline): ENHRY, SYGVKD. The CDR3 length is 13 residues. CDR3 amino acids: CAISASITYEQYF. As DNA, the CDR3 is TGTGCCATCAGTGCCTCGATTACCTACGAGCAGTACTTC.

This clonotype was counted once. This chain links TRBV5-1 with TRBJ2-2; 9 bases align to TRBD1. The CDR3 totals 14 residues. V lost 9 bases and J lost 4; bases outside the gene matches: 7. Germline V gene sequence: CDR1 SGHRS, CDR2 YFSETQ. The CDR3 sequence: CATAGQGVTGELFF. For the CDR3, the DNA is TGCGCCACCGCGGGACAGGGCGTCACCGGGGAGCTGTTTTTT.

V gene TRBV7-3 combines with J gene TRBJ1-5; D is unresolved. The V gene lost 1 base and the J gene lost 5 bases, with 6 bases spanning the gap. The CDR3 extends over 13 amino acids. Germline-derived CDR1 and CDR2 are SGHTA and FQGTGA. CDR3 in DNA: TGTGCCAGCAGCTTAAACTTAGATCAGCCCCAGCATTTT. Translation gives CASSLNLDQPQHF.

This clonotype was counted a single time. The chain couples TRBV5-6 to TRBJ2-5, with D possibly TRBD1 on 5 matching bases. Trimming cost V 3 bases and J 2 bases, with 8 bases left between them. The CDR3 covers 13 residues. CDR1 and CDR2 from the germline V gene are SGHDT and YYEEEE. In DNA form, the CDR3 reads TGTGCCAGCAGCTCGGACATACAAGAGACCCAGTACTTC. Protein product: CASSSDIQETQYF.

CDR3 DNA: TGTGCCAGCACCACCGGGACGCCAAGCTCCTATAATTCACCCCTCCACTTT. Residues: CASTTGTPSSYNSPLHF. This chain links TRBV13 with TRBJ1-6; possibly TRBD1 for D (5 bases). The CDR3 loop spans 17 amino acids. Germline-derived CDR1 and CDR2 are PRHDT and FYEKMQ (reference sequence). V lost 7 bases and J 0 bases, leaving 16 bases between the germline ends. The full variable domain, rest sourced from reference TRBV13 and TRBJ1-6, is AAGVIQSPRHLIKEKRETATLKCYPIPRHDTVYWYQQGPGQDPQFLISFYEKMQSDKGSIPDRFSAQQFSDYHSELNMSSLELGDSALYFCASTTGTPSSYNSPLHFGNGTRLTVT.

This clonotype turned up a few times. CDR3 coding DNA: TGTGCCAGCAAAGAAGGACAGGGGGCTAACTATGGCTACACCTTC. It yields the protein CASKEGQGANYGYTF. The chain joins TRBV6-1 to TRBJ1-2; 10 nucleotides line up with TRBD1. CDR1 is MNHNS, CDR2 SASEGT, per germline. CDR3 length: 15 amino acids. J lost 0 bases, V lost 7 bases, and 5 bases had no gene match.

The chain is built from TRBV27 and TRBJ1-1; D not resolved. CDR1 MNHEY and CDR2 SMNVEV come from the germline V gene (reference sequence). The CDR3 runs 13 residues. V lost 1 base and J lost 6, with 9 bases in between. The CDR3 region has the DNA TGTGCCAGCAGTTTATGGTCTGGGGCTGAAGCTTTCTTT. Its protein is CASSLWSGAEAFF.

This sequence joins TRBV10-3 and TRBJ2-7; perhaps TRBD2 as D (7 bases). Germline CDR1 is ENHRY and CDR2 is SYGVKD. CDR3 length: 15 residues. V was cut by 2 bases and J by 3 bases, with 14 bases left in between. The CDR3 sequence: CAISEGGPGGYEQYV. The DNA of the CDR3 is TGTGCCATCAGTGAGGGGGGCCCGGGGGGCTACGAGCAGTACGTC.

This chain joins TRBV24-1 and TRBJ2-1, with D possibly TRBD1 on 6 matching bases. CDR3 length: 15 residues. Germline loops: CDR1 KGHDR, CDR2 SFDVKD. V lost 3 bases and J lost 3, with 11 bases in between. CDR3 nucleotide sequence: TGTGCCACCAGTGATCGGACAGAGCTCTACAATGAGCAGTTCTTC. It encodes CATSDRTELYNEQFF.

This clonotype was seen once. This chain uses TRBV11-2 with TRBJ2-5, with D hard to call. Trimming stripped 0 bases from V and 1 base from J, with 6 bases between. The V gene's germline CDR1 is SGHAT and CDR2 FQNNGV. The CDR3 has 14 residues. CDR3 nucleotides: TGTGCCAGCAGCTTAGATGACGGCCAAGAGACCCAGTACTTC. It specifies CASSLDDGQETQYF.

The gene calls are TRBV27 and TRBJ2-2, with TRBD2 identical over 8 bases. The CDR3 consists of 16 residues. J lost 10 bases, V lost 0 bases, and 10 bases had no gene match. CDR1 and CDR2 from the germline V gene are MNHEY and SMNVEV (reference sequence). DNA of the CDR3: TGTGCCAGCAGTTTATCAGAGGGCGGGGGGCGCGAGGAGCTGTTTTTT. This gives the protein CASSLSEGGGREELFF.

This chain connects TRBV7-9 to TRBJ1-4; D might be TRBD1 (5 bases). The CDR3 totals 16 residues. The V and J ends lost 4 bases and 0 bases respectively, with 12 bases between them. Germline CDR1 is SEHNR and CDR2 is FQNEAQ (reference sequence). The CDR3 region has the DNA TGTGCCAGCAGCTACCGGGACCGAGCAACTAATGAAAAACTGTTTTTT. It translates to CASSYRDRATNEKLFF. The entire variable domain, with the rest obtained from reference TRBV7-9 and TRBJ1-4, is as follows: DTGVSQNPRHKITKRGQNVTFRCDPISEHNRLYWYRQTLGQGPEFLTYFQNEAQLEKSRLLSDRFSAERPKGSFSTLEIQRTEQGDSAMYLCASSYRDRATNEKLFFGSGTQLSVL.

This chain joins TRBV5-1 and TRBJ2-7; maybe TRBD1 (6 bases). Trimming took 3 bases from V and 0 from J, leaving 13 bases between them. The CDR3 spans 15 residues. Germline assignment: CDR1 SGHRS and CDR2 YFSETQ. The CDR3 is CASSSDWGPSYEQYF. CDR3 in DNA: TGCGCCAGCAGCTCAGACTGGGGGCCCTCCTACGAGCAGTACTTC. The whole variable domain, remainder taken from reference TRBV5-1 and TRBJ2-7, is KAGVTQTPRYLIKTRGQQVTLSCSPISGHRSVSWYQQTPGQGLQFLFEYFSETQRNKGNFPGRFSGRQFSNSRSEMNVSTLELGDSALYLCASSSDWGPSYEQYFGPGTRLTVT.